The present T cell receptor (beta chain) was sequenced within a study of blood T cell repertoires in COVID-19. For the study at large: In each case, the material was cDNA or gDNA derived from T cells, B-cell-depleted T cells, or PBMCs.

As processed by the authors: Using reference gene primer amplification, nucleated cell counts were estimated. TCRdb's copy holds only in-frame clones and misses some; the assay was immunoSEQ multiplex PCR. That table furnishes V, J and clone size, whereas the DNA furnished D and trimming. The data contain tens of thousands of clones, around 88% of them singletons. Germline CDR1 MNHEY, CDR2 SMNVEV (reference sequence). Trimming cost V 7 bases and J 10 bases, with 26 bases left between them. CDR3 length: 15 amino acids. This receptor was taken from a man aged 60 to 75 with acute or convalescent COVID-19. The chain is built from TRBV27 and TRBJ2-7, with a tentative D call TRBD2 (5 bases). The sequencing input was peripheral blood. The CDR3 is CASKFEGFGLGDQYF. In nucleotides, the CDR3 is TGTGCCAGCAAATTCGAGGGTTTCGGCTTGGGCGATCAGTACTTC.